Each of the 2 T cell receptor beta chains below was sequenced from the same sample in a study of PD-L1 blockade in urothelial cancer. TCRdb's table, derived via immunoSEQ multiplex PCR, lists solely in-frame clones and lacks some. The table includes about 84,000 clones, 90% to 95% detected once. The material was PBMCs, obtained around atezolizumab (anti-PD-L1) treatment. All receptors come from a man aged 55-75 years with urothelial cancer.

CDR3 loop: CASLRGGADDTEAFF. CDR3 DNA sequence: TGTGCCAGTCTTCGCGGGGGGGCGGACGACACTGAAGCTTTCTTT. V gene TRBV19 combines with J gene TRBJ1-1, with D perhaps matching TRBD1 (6 bases). The CDR3 has 15 residues. V gave up 8 bases and J gave up 3 bases, with 19 bases separating them. In germline, CDR1 is LNHDA, CDR2 SQIVND (reference sequence).

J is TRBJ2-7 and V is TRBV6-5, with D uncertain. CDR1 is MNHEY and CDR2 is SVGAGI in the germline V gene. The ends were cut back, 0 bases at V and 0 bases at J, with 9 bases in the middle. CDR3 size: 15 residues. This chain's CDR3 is CASSYSSAYSYEQYF. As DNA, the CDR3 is TGTGCCAGCAGTTACTCGAGTGCGTACTCCTACGAGCAGTACTTC.